The entry below gives a single TCR beta chain sequence along with its context. Which antigen it targets is not known. A junction boundary mismatches the germline segment, possibly from a read error. This record comes from a study of tumor-infiltrating lymphocytes in primary liver carcinoma (dated by TCRdb to 2016 to 2017). About the study as a whole: The five patients, three men and two women aged 30 to 69 years, had hepatocellular carcinoma (four) or combined HCC and intrahepatic cholangiocarcinoma (one). A total of approximately 35 specimens from 5 patients underwent TCRbeta repertoire sequencing, comprising about 25 tumor regions, 5 adjacent noncancerous liver tissues and 5 peripheral blood samples. Across five regions of each liver tumor, along with adjacent normal tissue and blood, the study brought together TCRbeta repertoire sequencing, expression microarrays and whole-exome sequencing. To link TCRbeta repertoire diversity with the local molecular phenotype, the approximately 24 tumor region samples were profiled using Agilent mRNA microarrays. The tumors of the five patients were staged as T1-T3 N0M0, with maximum diameters ranging from about 4 to 10 cm. Roughly 3.65 to 7.13 million productive TCRbeta reads were obtained per sample, and no significant difference in read depth was found between tissue types. Repertoires from technical replicates were highly reproducible, with mean shared-clone rates around 0.87 and correlation coefficients above 0.95. Broader findings and caveats from the paper: The top 250 clones made up a significantly larger repertoire fraction in tumors than in blood (p = 0.039). Since the samples were bulk and unsorted, there was no way to compare CD4+ and CD8+ T cell repertoires. Consistent with antigen-driven expansion, pairs of tumor regions showed higher repertoire overlap (mean roughly 35%) than either tumor-adjacent pairs (around 17%) or tumor-blood pairs (about 14%). Only about 7-25% of top clones were found in all five regions of a tumor, suggesting spatial heterogeneity of tumor-infiltrating T cells. Only the TCR beta chain was sequenced, so true repertoire diversity is likely underestimated because unpaired alpha chains were not captured. Only 4 or 5 patients were included in the study, and the authors note that the findings should be validated in a larger study.

Starting from approximately 500 ng total RNA, TCRbeta-specific cDNA was produced by reverse transcription with a constant-region primer and ProtoScript II reverse transcriptase. Three nested multiplex PCR rounds, following a slightly modified ARM-PCR procedure, were used to build the TCRbeta libraries. Each of the first two PCR rounds ran for around 10 cycles using multiplex TRBV1-TRBV30 forward primers together with a Cbeta reverse primer. A final 25-cycle PCR with Deep VentR polymerase added sample barcodes and Illumina adapters. Amplicons of 200-500 bp were gel-purified with a QIAquick gel extraction kit before sequencing. TCRbeta amplicons were sequenced on an Illumina HiSeq 2500 with 250-bp paired-end reads. Processing in the source paper ran as follows. Trimmomatic v0.33 was used to quality-trim the reads, and FLASH v1.2.11 was used to merge paired reads so that full CDR3 sequences could be recovered. MiGEC v1.2.1b assigned V, D and J germline segments to the rearranged TCRbeta sequences. Clonotype statistics and Shannon-Wiener diversity indices were calculated with VDJtools v1.0.0. To cut down on sampling bias, every analysis after diversity analysis relied on just the 250 most abundant clonotypes from each sample. The public reads were reanalyzed by TCRdb: fastp trimming at Q25, MiXCR alignment, in-frame beta chains only. Every distinct CDR3 protein forms one entry, paired with its most common genes and DNA. None of the V and J calls come from the authors' own analysis; TCRdb made them. Recorded for this sample are about 66,000 distinct CDR3 sequences; about 71% of them occurred a single time. The biggest ten clones account for 40% to 45% of the sample.

Without any cell sorting, total RNA and DNA were extracted together from about 19-30 mg of bulk tissue using the AllPrep DNA/RNA mini kit. Between late 2015 and March 2016, several patients in China with histopathologically diagnosed primary liver carcinoma had surgical resection. Chronic HBV infection was present in the patients, and the patients were treatment-naive at sampling. Five spatially separated regions were sampled per tumor: superior, inferior, left-lateral and right-lateral poles, plus the tumor centre. Histology showed that every tumor sample contained more than 85% viable tumor cells. Each fresh piece of tumor and adjacent tissue was cut in two, with one half stored in RNAlater at -80 degrees C and the other half sent for histology. CDR3 length: 16 amino acids, cysteine to phenylalanine. The only DNA kept is the CDR3, 48 bases in frame from the first base. For CDR1 and CDR2, the germline V gene lists LGHNA and YNFKEQ.

Sequencing was performed on liver tumor tissue from sampling region 4. The intended sense of this specimen's cell subset or site label: tumor region T4, right-lateral pole. The origin of this receptor is a man in his forties or fifties with primary liver carcinoma and hepatitis B virus infection. The rearrangement joined TRBV4-2 to TRBJ2-7; TRBD2 is perhaps the D gene, given 5 matching bases. The nucleotide sequence is given as TGTGCCAGCAGCCAAGCGGCTAACGGGATTTCCTACGAGCAATACTTC. This encodes CASSQAANGISYEQYF.